This TCR beta chain was documented in a study of blood T cell repertoires in COVID-19 (dated by TCRdb to the early 2020s). With respect to the entire study: Collaborator samples came from the United States, Italy and Spain and covered acute and convalescent phases of COVID-19. The prospective study material was composed of cDNA or gDNA derived from T cells, B-cell-depleted T cells, or PBMCs. Where HLA class I and class II types were available, the types were taken from metadata supplied by the sample provider, not from assay-based typing. The dataset comprised deeply sampled blood TCRbeta repertoires from subjects exposed to, actively infected with, or recovered from COVID-19. The samples were drawn from the first 160 participants of the ongoing ImmuneRACE study and from over a thousand subjects provided by 6 global collaborators. The repertoires were released in a freely available public database intended as a resource for research on the immune response to SARS-CoV-2. A de-identified subject ID, COVID-19 status, age in years and sex were almost always included in the sample metadata. Broader findings and caveats from the paper: Clinical and demographic metadata were provided uncurated, with the amount varying by source and participant.

The immunoSEQ Assay, a bias-controlled multiplex PCR, was used to amplify TCRbeta CDR3 regions from genomic DNA. As for how the authors treated the data: The number of nucleated cells in each sample was estimated by amplification of reference gene primers within the assay. Sequence reads were collapsed and filtered to measure the absolute abundance of every unique TCRbeta CDR3 rearrangement. For each sample, productive Simpson clonality was calculated by taking the square root of Simpson's diversity index across productive rearrangements. TCRdb mirrors the immuneACCESS table, restricted to in-frame sequences. Some clones are absent from its copies; in checked studies, under half trace to an unresolved V gene, and the reason for the others is unknown. V, J and clone size reflect that table, while D and trimming were determined from the DNA. The table for this sample lists 250,000 to 300,000 clones; 75% to 85% of them were counted only once. In total, the top ten clones hold 5% to 6.5% of the sample.

The collaborating institutions used their own protocols to collect whole blood in K2EDTA tubes. For TCRbeta analysis, collaborators shipped samples as frozen whole blood, isolated PBMCs, or DNA extracted from either of those sample types. Of note for this clone: Its cognate antigen has yet to be identified. No much larger clone is present one base from it, and per-base qualities are unavailable.

The source material was peripheral blood. This sequence originates from a man aged 50 to 59 with active or convalescent COVID-19.

The CDR3 protein: CASSLNAPGTGDSPLHF. The DNA sequence is as follows: TGTGCCAGCAGCTTAAATGCCCCCGGGACAGGGGATTCACCCCTCCACTTT. The chain joins TRBV7-3 to TRBJ1-6, with 10 bases matching TRBD1. The germline V gene sets CDR1 to SGHTA and CDR2 to FQGTGA. From cysteine to phenylalanine, the CDR3 is 17 amino acids long. The only DNA kept is the CDR3, 51 bases in frame from the first base. Ends trimmed: V by 1 base, J by 8 bases; bases unmatched to a gene: 8.